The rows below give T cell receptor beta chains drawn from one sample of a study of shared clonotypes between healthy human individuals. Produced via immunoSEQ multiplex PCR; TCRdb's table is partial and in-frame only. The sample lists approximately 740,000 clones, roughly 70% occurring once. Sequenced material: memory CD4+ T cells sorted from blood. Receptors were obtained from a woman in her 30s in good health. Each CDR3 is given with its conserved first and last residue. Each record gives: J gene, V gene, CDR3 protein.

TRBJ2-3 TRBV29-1 CSVGDNTDTQYF
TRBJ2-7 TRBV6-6 CASSYSNYEQYF
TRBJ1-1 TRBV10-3 CAIRDPGGPEAFF
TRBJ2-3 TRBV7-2 CASSSQSTLRSDTQYF
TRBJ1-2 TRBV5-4 CASSLALGQGGGYTF
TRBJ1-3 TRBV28 CASRYGRPGNTIYF
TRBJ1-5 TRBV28 CASALGYARISNQPQHF
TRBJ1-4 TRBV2 CASRIGEKLFF
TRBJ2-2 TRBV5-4 CASSLPSGTGTGELFF
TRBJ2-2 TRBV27 CASRKQGFGTGELFF
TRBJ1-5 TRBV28 CASSLWGGPNQPQHF
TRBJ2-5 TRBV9 CASSVEWTGETQYF
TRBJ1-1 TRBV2 CASSVGRGVSEAFF
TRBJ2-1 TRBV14 CASSPLAGGSYNEQFF
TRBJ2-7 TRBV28 CAIWDRGRNEQYF
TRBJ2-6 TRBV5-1 CASSLPEQAGANVLTF
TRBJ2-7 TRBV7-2 CASSPQRDSYEQYF
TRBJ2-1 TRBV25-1 CASSEQGNEQFF
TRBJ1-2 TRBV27 CASSPGAPEVYGYTF
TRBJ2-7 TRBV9 CASSVATDRVVQYF
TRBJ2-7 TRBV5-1 CASSLGGTSVSYEQYF
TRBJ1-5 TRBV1 CTSSQGLPGQGSNQPQHF
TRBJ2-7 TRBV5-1 CASSLVPINYEQYF
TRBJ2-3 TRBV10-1 CASSDAGGPDTQYF
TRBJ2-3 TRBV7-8 CASSSRLAGGSTDTQYF
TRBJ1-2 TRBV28 CASKVRGNRGYTF
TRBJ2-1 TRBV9 CASSQSTGEFNEQFF
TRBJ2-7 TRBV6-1 CANGRGTGISYEQYF
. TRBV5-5 CASSRNLAGASYEQYF
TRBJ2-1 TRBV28 CASRLNPGQGYNEQFF
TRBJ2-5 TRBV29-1 CSVIAGPQETQYF
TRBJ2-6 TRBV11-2 CASSSLRTGRSGANVLTF
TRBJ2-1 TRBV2 CASSELAGGPEQFF
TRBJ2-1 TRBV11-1 CASRRGLRDNEQFF
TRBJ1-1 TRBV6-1 CASSEIRDTEAFF
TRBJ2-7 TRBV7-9 CASSADLHPYEQYF
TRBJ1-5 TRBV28 CASSITGSAQPQHF
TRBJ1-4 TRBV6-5 CASSYSMGASEKLFF
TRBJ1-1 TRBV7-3 CASSLRQNTEAFF
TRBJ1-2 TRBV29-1 CSIHRVEGGYTF
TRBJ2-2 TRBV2 CASTVLAGELGELFF
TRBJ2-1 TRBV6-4 CASSDSTSGKKLNEQFF
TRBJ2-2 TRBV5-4 CASTRDRGPVGTGELFF
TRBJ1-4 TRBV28 CASSSVATNEKLFF
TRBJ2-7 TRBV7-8 CASSGGLAGASEQYF
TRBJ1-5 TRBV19 CASSVDRAQPQHF
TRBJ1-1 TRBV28 CASSSPWTEAFF
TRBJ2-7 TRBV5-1 CASSLVASGRAEPYEQYF
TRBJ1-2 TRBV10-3 CASSRDSNYGYTF
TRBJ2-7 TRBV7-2 CASSLGPGQSGYEQYF
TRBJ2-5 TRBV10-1 CASSEGVREGDVETQYF
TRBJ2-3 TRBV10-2 CASSVQCTDTQYF
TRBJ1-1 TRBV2 CASSPGTGGTEAFF
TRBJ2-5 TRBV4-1 CASSQTGKETQYF
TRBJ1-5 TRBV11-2 CASSQQRGQGDQPQHF
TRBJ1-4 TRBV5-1 CASSTGFGSLNEKLFF
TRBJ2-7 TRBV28 CASSPSSGSGSYEQYF
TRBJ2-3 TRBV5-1 CASSEGDRDLDTQYF
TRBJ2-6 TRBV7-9 CASILTGGSGANVLTF
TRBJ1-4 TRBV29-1 CSVTSAGEKLFF